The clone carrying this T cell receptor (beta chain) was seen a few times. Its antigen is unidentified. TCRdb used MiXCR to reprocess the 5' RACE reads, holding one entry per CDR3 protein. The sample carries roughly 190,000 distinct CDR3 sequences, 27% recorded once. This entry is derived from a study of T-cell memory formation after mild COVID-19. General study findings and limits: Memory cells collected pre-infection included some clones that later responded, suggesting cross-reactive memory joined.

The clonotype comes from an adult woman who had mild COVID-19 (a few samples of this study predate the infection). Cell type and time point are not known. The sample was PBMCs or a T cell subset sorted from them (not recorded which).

CDR3 DNA: TGTGCCAGCAGCCAAGATAGGTTATCGGATACGCAGTATTTT. As protein: CASSQDRLSDTQYF. V is TRBV4-2 and J is TRBJ2-3; D is ambiguous. Per the germline V gene, CDR1 is LGHNA and CDR2 is YNFKEQ. This CDR3 contains 14 residues. V gave up 0 bases and J gave up 6 bases, with 10 bases separating them.